This entry features one T cell receptor beta chain sequence. The sample belongs to a study of blood T cell repertoires in COVID-19. Whole-study context: Sites across the United States, Italy and Spain contributed samples from acute and convalescent COVID-19.

Clinical history reported by participants formed the basis on which cohorts were assigned. The assay was immunoSEQ multiplex PCR, and TCRdb's table has in-frame clones only and misses some. This sample has about 370,000 clones; roughly nine tenths occur once, and the top ten carry roughly 0.99%. The receptor was derived from a man in his late teens or twenties who had recovered from COVID-19. Sequenced sample: PBMCs or T cells enriched from blood (not recorded which).

For the CDR3, the DNA is TGTGCTAGTGGTTCGGGGGGTGGCTACGAGCAGTACTTC. It yields the protein CASGSGGGYEQYF. The rearrangement links TRBV12-5 to TRBJ2-7, with 7 bases fitting TRBD2. Looked up from germline, CDR1 is LGHNT and CDR2 is FRNRAP. The V gene end was trimmed by 4 bases and the J gene end by 3 bases; junction bases not matched to a gene: 3. The CDR3 covers 13 residues.